This T cell receptor (beta chain) comes out of a study of Tregs in tolerant kidney transplant recipients. The ends were cut back, 2 bases at V and 2 bases at J, with 16 bases in the middle. Per the germline V gene, CDR1 is MNHNS and CDR2 is SASEGT. The CDR3 spans 16 residues. Recipients received nonmyeloablative bone marrow transplants from related graft donors, with transient mixed chimerism. Turning to this clone: The CDR3 end is not reached by the read, which stops 3 residues before it; the germline J gene fills it in.

The assay was immunoSEQ multiplex PCR, and TCRdb's table has in-frame clones only and misses some. The table for this sample gives tens of thousands of clones. The sequences come from CD4+ T cells from blood (PBMCs), collected 24 months after the transplant. The chain employs TRBV6-1 and TRBJ2-7, with D tentatively TRBD1 (8 bases). The origin of this receptor is a human patient who received a combined kidney and bone marrow transplant. Some T cells may trace back to the graft donor. Incomplete CDR3 DNA: TGTGCCAGCAGTGAATCCCAGGGGGCGGGGGCCTACGAG. Residues: CASSESQGAGAYE. The entire CDR3 protein is CASSESQGAGAYEQYF.